These 31 T cell receptor beta chains share one sample of origin, sequenced in a study of identical twins. TCRdb itself ran the 5' RACE reads through MiXCR, one entry per CDR3 protein. In the table there are around 480,000 distinct CDR3 sequences, 13% to 15% of which are singletons. These data are also associated with another study on yellow fever vaccine responses in identical twins.

The sequencing input was CD4+ T cells sorted from blood. The source is a woman between 18 and 29 years old in good health.

About this clonotype itself: One end of the junction varies from germline; a read error may be responsible. As DNA, the CDR3 is TGTGCCATCAGCCCCTGGCCAGGGTCCAACGCCTACAATGAGCAGTTCTTC. The encoded protein is CAISPWPGSNAYNEQFF. The chain carries TRBV7-9 and TRBJ2-1; TRBD1 is a possible D gene (5 bases). The CDR3 contains 17 residues. The V gene's germline CDR1 is SEHNR and CDR2 FQNEAQ (reference sequence). The full variable domain, completed using reference TRBV7-9 and TRBJ2-1, is DTGVSQNPRHKITKRGQNVTFRCDPISEHNRLYWYRQTLGQGPEFLTYFQNEAQLEKSRLLSDRFSAERPKGSFSTLEIQRTEQGDSAMYLCAISPWPGSNAYNEQFFGPGTRLTVL.

The J gene is TRBJ1-1, the V gene TRBV5-6; D gene uncertain. The CDR3 runs 11 residues. V gave up 2 bases and J gave up 11 bases, with 10 bases separating them. Looked up from germline, CDR1 is SGHDT and CDR2 is YYEEEE. CDR3 nucleotides: TGTGCCAGCAGCTTCGAGGGCCTGGCTTTCTTT. It codes for CASSFEGLAFF. The full variable domain, its missing parts supplied by reference TRBV5-6 and TRBJ1-1, is DAGVTQSPTHLIKTRGQQVTLRCSPKSGHDTVSWYQQALGQGPQFIFQYYEEEERQRGNFPDRFSGHQFPNYSSELNVNALLLGDSALYLCASSFEGLAFFGQGTRLTVV.

Only one count was recorded for this clonotype. This chain connects TRBV18 to TRBJ2-7; TRBD1 agrees at 7 bases. Germline CDR1 reads KGHSH; CDR2 reads LQKENI. The V and J ends lost 3 bases and 6 bases, in that order; junction bases with no gene match: 14. The CDR3 spans 16 residues. The CDR3 bases are TGTGCCAGCTCACCTCCGGGACAGCTTCTCCCCTTCGAGCAGTACTTC. Amino acid sequence: CASSPPGQLLPFEQYF. The whole variable domain, remainder taken from reference TRBV18 and TRBJ2-7, is NAGVMQNPRHLVRRRGQEARLRCSPMKGHSHVYWYRQLPEEGLKFMVYLQKENIIDESGMPKERFSAEFPKEGPSILRIQQVVRGDSAAYFCASSPPGQLLPFEQYFGPGTRLTVT.

In its sample, this clonotype was seen a few times. The rearrangement joins TRBV6-1 to TRBJ2-2; TRBD1 matches at 7 bases. With 7 bases clipped from V and 2 bases from J, the junction kept 7 bases outside the gene matches. Germline V gene sequence: CDR1 MNHNS, CDR2 SASEGT. The CDR3 extends over 15 amino acids. CDR3 region: CASMEGTANTGELFF. The CDR3 DNA reads TGTGCCAGCATGGAAGGGACAGCAAACACCGGGGAGCTGTTTTTT.

This sequence joins TRBV7-9 and TRBJ2-5, with 9 bases fitting TRBD2. CDR1 and CDR2 from the germline V gene are SEHNR and FQNEAQ (reference sequence). V dropped 4 bases and J dropped 2; count of bases not matched to a gene: 11. The CDR3 extends over 17 amino acids. The CDR3 loop reads CASSSSRGGGNQETQYF. CDR3 coding DNA: TGTGCCAGCAGCTCCTCCCGCGGGGGGGGTAATCAAGAGACCCAGTACTTC.

This clonotype occurred a few times. The genes are TRBV19 and TRBJ1-1; D possibly corresponds to TRBD1 (5 bases). The CDR3 extends over 11 amino acids. The ends were cut back, 3 bases at V and 9 bases at J, with 8 bases in the middle. From germline, CDR1 is LNHDA and CDR2 SQIVND (reference sequence). CDR3 nucleotide sequence: TGTGCCAGTAGTATTGGGGGAAAAGCTTTCTTT. Protein product: CASSIGGKAFF.

CDR3 in amino acids: CASRDRQETQYF. The CDR3 coding sequence is TGTGCCAGCCGGGACAGACAAGAGACCCAGTACTTC. This chain joins TRBV2 and TRBJ2-5; 7 bases agree with TRBD1. This CDR3 is built from 12 residues. Trimming at V came to 8 bases and at J to 2 bases, leaving 2 bases not matched to a gene. Germline V gene sequence: CDR1 SNHLY, CDR2 FYNNEI.

Ten or more counts support this clonotype. The gene calls are TRBV12-3 or TRBV12-4 and TRBJ1-5; maybe TRBD1 (5 bases). Trimming shortened V by 7 bases and J by 3 bases, and 10 bases separated the two germline ends. This CDR3 has 13 amino acids. In nucleotides, the CDR3 is TGTGCCAGCACCGACAGTCCCAATCAGCCCCAGCATTTT. Translation: CASTDSPNQPQHF.

The gene calls are TRBV2 and TRBJ2-3, with 7 bases lining up with TRBD2. The CDR3 has 16 residues. Germline CDR1 SNHLY, CDR2 FYNNEI. The J segment lost 3 bases and the V segment lost 2 bases, leaving 8 bases of the junction unmatched. The CDR3 DNA reads as TGTGCCAGCAGTGAATGGGCTAGCGGAAGTACAGATACGCAGTATTTT. It encodes CASSEWASGSTDTQYF.

The V gene is TRBV6-1, the J gene TRBJ2-5; D is possibly TRBD2 (6 bases). This CDR3 spans 15 amino acids. Trimming left V 5 bases short and J 6 bases short, with 19 bases between. From germline, CDR1 is MNHNS and CDR2 SASEGT. The CDR3 DNA sequence: TGTGCCAGCAGTCCGCCCGAAGGCGGAGGGAAGACCCAGTACTTC. Translated, it gives CASSPPEGGGKTQYF.

This clonotype was detected a few times. At one boundary the junction diverges from the germline segment, which might be a read error. The chain combines TRBV4-3 with TRBJ2-1, with D maybe TRBD2 (7 bases). Germline lookup yields CDR1 LGHNA and CDR2 YSLEER. This CDR3 spans 17 amino acids. The CDR3 nucleotides read TGCGCCAGCAGCCAAGACGGGGGGACAATAACCTACGATGAGCAGTTCTTC. Encoded protein: CASSQDGGTITYDEQFF.

This clonotype was found a few times. The chain combines TRBV29-1 with TRBJ1-1; the D is unclear. The CDR3 covers 14 residues. Germline V gene data show CDR1 as SQVTM and CDR2 as ANQGSEA. Trimming removed 6 bases from V and 5 bases from J, with 19 bases in between. CDR3 sequence: CSVAHPGPGTEAFF. CDR3 DNA sequence: TGCAGCGTAGCCCACCCCGGACCCGGAACTGAAGCTTTCTTT.

This clonotype was observed a few times. This rearrangement joins TRBV12-3 or TRBV12-4 to TRBJ2-1, with TRBD2 matching over 8 bases. V shed 2 bases, J shed 7 bases, and the junction held 7 bases outside the gene matches. The CDR3 is made up of 15 amino acids. The CDR3 spells CASSLRTSPGNEQFF. The CDR3, as DNA: TGTGCCAGCAGTTTACGGACTAGCCCGGGGAATGAGCAGTTCTTC.

This chain uses TRBV18 with TRBJ2-1; 8 bases map to TRBD2. V lost 4 bases and J lost 7; bases outside the gene matches: 3. CDR3 length: 13 amino acids. The germline gives CDR1 KGHSH, CDR2 LQKENI. The CDR3 spells CASSQTSENEQFF. CDR3 sequence (DNA): TGTGCCAGCTCACAGACTAGCGAGAATGAGCAGTTCTTC.

The chain uses TRBV20-1 and TRBJ2-1; 7 nucleotides match TRBD2. Germline V gene sequence: CDR1 DFQATT, CDR2 SNEGSKA (reference sequence). J was trimmed by 2 bases and V by 6 bases; bases with no gene match: 10. This CDR3 comprises 15 residues. The CDR3 spells CSAADLRGTYNEQFF. The CDR3 bases are TGCAGTGCCGCCGACTTGCGGGGGACCTACAATGAGCAGTTCTTC.

This clonotype was observed a few times. The chain couples TRBV3-1 to TRBJ2-5; 12 bases fit TRBD2. Germline CDR1 and CDR2: LGHDT and YNNKEL (reference sequence). The CDR3 spans 16 residues. V was clipped by 5 bases and J by 3 bases; unmatched bases: 7. The CDR3 sequence: CASSEGLAGIKETQYF. CDR3 DNA: TGTGCCAGCAGCGAAGGACTAGCGGGGATTAAAGAGACCCAGTACTTC.

This clonotype was detected a few times. The chain combines TRBV5-1 with TRBJ2-1; 7 bases align to TRBD1. Losses at the gene ends were 6 bases for V and 2 bases for J; bases not matched to a gene: 5. Germline loops: CDR1 SGHRS, CDR2 YFSETQ. This CDR3 contains 14 residues. The CDR3 nucleotides read TGCGCCAGCACGACAGGGCGCCCCTACAATGAGCAGTTCTTC. This translates into CASTTGRPYNEQFF.

This CDR3 reads CSARDRRQGLFYEQYF. As DNA, the CDR3 is TGCAGTGCTAGAGATCGCCGACAGGGACTATTCTACGAGCAGTACTTC. This sequence joins TRBV20-1 and TRBJ2-7, with D perhaps given as TRBD1 or TRBD2 (7 bases each). The CDR3 runs 16 residues. Deletions cut 0 bases from V and 3 bases from J, with 18 bases between. Germline values: CDR1 DFQATT, CDR2 SNEGSKA (reference sequence).

The chain joins TRBV10-3 to TRBJ2-5; tentatively, D is TRBD1 or TRBD2 (5 bases each). Germline V lookup: CDR1 ENHRY, CDR2 SYGVKD. The V end was cut by 6 bases, the J end by 0 bases, with 20 bases between. This CDR3 has 17 amino acids. CDR3 nucleotide sequence: TGTGCCATCAGCAGAGGGGACCCCAAACCTTACCAAGAGACCCAGTACTTC. As protein: CAISRGDPKPYQETQYF.

The gene calls are TRBV6-5 and TRBJ2-7; D not certain. V lost 0 bases and J lost 7, with 13 bases in between. The germline V gene has CDR1 MNHEY and CDR2 SVGAGI. The CDR3 loop spans 14 amino acids. The CDR3: CASSYSAFSREQYF. The CDR3 nucleotides read TGTGCCAGCAGTTACTCGGCCTTCTCGAGGGAGCAGTACTTC.

This clonotype was counted many times. V and J are TRBV7-2 and TRBJ2-1; 9 nucleotides match TRBD1. Germline V gene data show CDR1 as SGHTA and CDR2 as FQGNSA. The length of the CDR3 is 15 residues. V lost 5 bases to trimming and J lost 4 bases; unmatched junction nucleotides: 6. The CDR3 spells CASSQGQGAYNEQFF. The CDR3 DNA follows: TGTGCCAGCAGCCAGGGACAGGGTGCTTACAATGAGCAGTTCTTC.

The chain uses TRBV7-2 and TRBJ2-7, with D possibly being TRBD1 (6 bases). Germline V gene data show CDR1 as SGHTA and CDR2 as FQGNSA. This CDR3 spans 13 amino acids. Deletions cut 3 bases from V and 6 bases from J, with 12 bases between. For the CDR3, the DNA is TGTGCCAGCAGCTTCCAGCAGGGGCTCGAGCAGTACTTC. Its protein is CASSFQQGLEQYF.

This clonotype showed up just a few times. The chain has TRBV20-1 and TRBJ2-6; 8 positions agree with TRBD1. V shed 5 bases, J shed 0 bases, and the junction held 9 bases outside the gene matches. Germline CDR1 DFQATT, CDR2 SNEGSKA (reference sequence). CDR3 length equals 17 residues. The CDR3 nucleotides read TGCAGTGCTTACAGGGGGGCGATGCCCTCTGGGGCCAACGTCCTGACTTTC. This encodes CSAYRGAMPSGANVLTF.

The chain joins TRBV28 to TRBJ2-5; 9 bases are a match to TRBD1. The germline V gene has CDR1 MDHEN and CDR2 SYDVKM. The CDR3 loop spans 15 amino acids. J lost 5 bases, V lost 5 bases, and 9 bases had no gene match. The CDR3 loop is CASSLRDREGETQYF. For the CDR3, the DNA is TGTGCCAGCAGTCTACGGGACAGGGAGGGGGAGACCCAGTACTTC.

This clonotype was found a few times. Germline is not matched at one junction end, which may reflect a read error. The chain is built from TRBV29-1 and TRBJ2-5, with 10 bases identical to TRBD2. Germline values: CDR1 SQVTM, CDR2 ANQGSEA. This CDR3 contains 13 residues. Here the CDR3 reads CSVERLAGEAQYF. The CDR3 DNA reads as TGCAGCGTTGAAAGGCTAGCGGGAGAGGCCCAGTACTTC.

V and J are TRBV9 and TRBJ2-3; either TRBD1 or TRBD2 may fit D (5 bases each). Germline V CDR1 and CDR2: SGDLS, YYNGEE. Trimming removed 4 bases from V and 0 bases from J, with 12 bases in between. CDR3 size: 15 residues. The CDR3 loop reads CASSPVGVSTDTQYF. The CDR3 nucleotides are TGTGCCAGCAGCCCGGTGGGGGTTAGCACAGATACGCAGTATTTT.

The V and J genes are TRBV7-9 and TRBJ2-1, with no clear D. This CDR3 is built from 14 residues. Trimming pared 0 bases from V and 5 bases from J, leaving 8 bases between. Looked up from germline, CDR1 is SEHNR and CDR2 is FQNEAQ (reference sequence). The CDR3 bases are TGTGCCAGCAGCTTAGCGTCGCCAAACAATGAGCAGTTCTTC. Its translation is CASSLASPNNEQFF.

V and J are TRBV29-1 and TRBJ1-2; the D gene is possibly TRBD1 (5 bases). Looked up from germline, CDR1 is SQVTM and CDR2 is ANQGSEA. V was cut by 6 bases and J by 2 bases, with 10 bases left in between. The CDR3 is 12 residues long. The CDR3 spells CSVKDKNYGYTF. CDR3 coding DNA: TGCAGCGTCAAGGACAAGAACTATGGCTACACCTTC.

There are many counts of this clonotype. The chain uses TRBV5-1 and TRBJ2-5; D is uncertain. The CDR3 sequence is 14 residues long. Germline CDR1 is SGHRS and CDR2 is YFSETQ. V lost 0 bases to trimming and J lost 5 bases, with 11 bases between them. In DNA, the CDR3 is TGCGCCAGCAGCTTGGACAGCAGAGCGGAGACCCAGTACTTC. Translating gives CASSLDSRAETQYF.

The chain recombines TRBV4-1 with TRBJ2-7, with TRBD1 matching 10 bases. Per the germline V gene, CDR1 is MGHRA and CDR2 is YSYEKL. There are 16 residues in the CDR3. Trimming at V came to 2 bases and at J to 1 base, leaving 5 bases not matched to a gene. CDR3 DNA sequence: TGCGCCAGCAGCCAAACGCCGGGACAGGGGTCCTACGAGCAGTACTTC. Its translation is CASSQTPGQGSYEQYF.

The gene calls are TRBV10-3 and TRBJ2-3; TRBD2 aligns across 11 bases. Trimming took 6 bases from V and 3 from J; bases not matched to a gene: 8. The CDR3 spans 16 residues. Germline V CDR1 and CDR2: ENHRY, SYGVKD. DNA for the CDR3: TGTGCCATCAGGACTAGCGGGACTAGGTTGACAGATACGCAGTATTTT. Translating it yields CAIRTSGTRLTDTQYF.